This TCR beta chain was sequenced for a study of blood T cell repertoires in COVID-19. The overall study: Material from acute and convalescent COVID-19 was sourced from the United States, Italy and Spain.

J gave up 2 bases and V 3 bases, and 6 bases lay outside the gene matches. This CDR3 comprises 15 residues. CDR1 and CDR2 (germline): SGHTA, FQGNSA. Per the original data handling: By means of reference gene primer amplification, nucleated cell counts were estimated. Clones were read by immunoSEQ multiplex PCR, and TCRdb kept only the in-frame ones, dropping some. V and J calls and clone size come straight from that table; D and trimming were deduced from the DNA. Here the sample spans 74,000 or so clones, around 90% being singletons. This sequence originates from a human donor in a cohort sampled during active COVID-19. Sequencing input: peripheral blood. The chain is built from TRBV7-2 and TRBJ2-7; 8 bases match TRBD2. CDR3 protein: CASSFSSGSTYEQYF. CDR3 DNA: TGTGCCAGCAGCTTCTCCAGCGGGAGTACCTACGAGCAGTACTTC.